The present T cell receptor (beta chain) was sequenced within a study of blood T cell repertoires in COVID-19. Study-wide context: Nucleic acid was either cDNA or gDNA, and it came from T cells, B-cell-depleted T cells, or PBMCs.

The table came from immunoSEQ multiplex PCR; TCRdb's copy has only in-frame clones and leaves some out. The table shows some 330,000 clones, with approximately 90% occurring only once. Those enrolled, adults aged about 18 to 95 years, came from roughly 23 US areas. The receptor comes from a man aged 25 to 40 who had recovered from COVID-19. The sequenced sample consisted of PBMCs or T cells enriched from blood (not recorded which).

In DNA, the CDR3 is TGTGCCAGCAGTTTATCGGGACTATATGAGTTCTTC. Protein sequence: CASSLSGLYEFF. The V gene is TRBV27, the J gene TRBJ2-1, with 7 bases lining up with TRBD2. The CDR3 spans 12 residues. V shed 0 bases and J 14 bases; nucleotides not matched to a gene: 4. Germline V gene lookup returns CDR1 MNHEY and CDR2 SMNVEV (reference sequence).